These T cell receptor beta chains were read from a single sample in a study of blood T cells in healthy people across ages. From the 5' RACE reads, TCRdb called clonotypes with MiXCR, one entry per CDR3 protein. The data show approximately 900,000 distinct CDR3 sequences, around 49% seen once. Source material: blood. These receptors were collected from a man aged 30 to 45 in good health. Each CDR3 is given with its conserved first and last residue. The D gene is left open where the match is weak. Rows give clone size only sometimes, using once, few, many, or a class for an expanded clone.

cdr3_aa: CSAAAGTGGANEQFF; cdr3_nt: TGCAGTGCTGCAGCCGGGACAGGTGGGGCCAATGAGCAGTTCTTC; d_call: TRBD1; clone_size: -; cdr3_length: 15; v_call: TRBV20-1; j_call: TRBJ2-1
cdr3_aa: CASSRTARPGANVLTF; cdr3_nt: TGTGCCAGCAGTCGCACGGCCCGGCCTGGGGCCAACGTCCTGACTTTC; d_call: -; clone_size: -; cdr3_length: 16; v_call: TRBV12-3/TRBV12-4; j_call: TRBJ2-6
cdr3_aa: CASSPLGSSSDTQYF; cdr3_nt: TGTGCCAGCAGTCCCCTCGGGAGCTCCTCTGATACGCAGTATTTT; d_call: -; clone_size: -; cdr3_length: 15; v_call: TRBV12-3/TRBV12-4; j_call: TRBJ2-3
cdr3_aa: CASSLGAGGSPYEQFF; cdr3_nt: TGTGCCAGCAGCTTAGGGGCGGGGGGGTCCCCTTATGAGCAGTTCTTC; d_call: TRBD2; clone_size: -; cdr3_length: 16; v_call: TRBV7-2; j_call: TRBJ2-1
cdr3_aa: CASSHQRGQGSGYTF; cdr3_nt: TGTGCCAGCAGTCATCAGCGAGGCCAAGGGAGTGGCTACACCTTC; d_call: -; clone_size: medium-sized; cdr3_length: 15; v_call: TRBV7-9; j_call: TRBJ1-2
cdr3_aa: CASSQVLSTGNSPLHF; cdr3_nt: TGCGCCAGCAGCCAAGTTCTATCGACAGGGAATTCACCCCTCCACTTT; d_call: TRBD1; clone_size: -; cdr3_length: 16; v_call: TRBV4-1; j_call: TRBJ1-6
cdr3_aa: CASSLGASGGYEQFF; cdr3_nt: TGTGCTAGTTCTCTTGGGGCTAGCGGGGGCTATGAGCAGTTCTTC; d_call: TRBD2; clone_size: -; cdr3_length: 15; v_call: TRBV7-7; j_call: TRBJ2-1
cdr3_aa: CASSPETVSYEQYF; cdr3_nt: TGCGCCAGCAGCCCGGAGACGGTCTCCTACGAGCAGTACTTC; d_call: -; clone_size: few; cdr3_length: 14; v_call: TRBV5-1; j_call: TRBJ2-7
cdr3_aa: CASSPSRDYGYTF; cdr3_nt: TGCGCCAGCAGCCCATCCCGTGACTATGGCTACACCTTC; d_call: -; clone_size: many; cdr3_length: 13; v_call: TRBV4-1; j_call: TRBJ1-2
cdr3_aa: CASSYPGLSEQYF; cdr3_nt: TGTGCCAGCAGTTACCCAGGGCTCAGCGAGCAGTACTTC; d_call: -; clone_size: -; cdr3_length: 13; v_call: TRBV7-2; j_call: TRBJ2-7
cdr3_aa: CASLQVGDYTF; cdr3_nt: TGTGCCAGCCTACAGGTGGGGGACTACACCTTC; d_call: -; clone_size: -; cdr3_length: 11; v_call: TRBV5-6; j_call: TRBJ1-2
cdr3_aa: CSAEAPGGYAEAFF; cdr3_nt: TGCAGTGCCGAGGCCCCCGGGGGTTACGCTGAAGCTTTCTTT; d_call: -; clone_size: -; cdr3_length: 14; v_call: TRBV20-1; j_call: TRBJ1-1
cdr3_aa: CSARVRQNGEKLFF; cdr3_nt: TGCAGTGCTAGAGTACGGCAGAATGGCGAAAAACTGTTTTTT; d_call: -; clone_size: -; cdr3_length: 14; v_call: TRBV20-1; j_call: TRBJ1-4
cdr3_aa: CASGFGGGTDTQYF; cdr3_nt: TGTGCTAGTGGTTTCGGCGGGGGCACAGATACGCAGTATTTT; d_call: -; clone_size: -; cdr3_length: 14; v_call: TRBV12-5; j_call: TRBJ2-3
cdr3_aa: CASSETGEPTDTQYF; cdr3_nt: TGTGCCAGCAGTGAGACGGGGGAGCCCACAGATACGCAGTATTTT; d_call: -; clone_size: -; cdr3_length: 15; v_call: TRBV6-4; j_call: TRBJ2-3
cdr3_aa: CASSQDWQGTIYGYTF; cdr3_nt: TGTGCCAGCAGCCAAGATTGGCAGGGGACCATCTATGGCTACACCTTC; d_call: -; clone_size: -; cdr3_length: 16; v_call: TRBV14; j_call: TRBJ1-2
cdr3_aa: CASSSRQSGANVLTF; cdr3_nt: TGCGCCAGCAGCTCCAGACAGTCTGGGGCCAACGTCCTGACTTTC; d_call: -; clone_size: -; cdr3_length: 15; v_call: TRBV5-1; j_call: TRBJ2-6
cdr3_aa: CSADPGTSLARDTQYF; cdr3_nt: TGCAGTGCTGACCCAGGGACTAGTTTAGCAAGAGATACGCAGTATTTT; d_call: TRBD2; clone_size: -; cdr3_length: 16; v_call: TRBV20-1; j_call: TRBJ2-3
cdr3_aa: CASRRRDRDNYEQYF; cdr3_nt: TGTGCCAGCAGGCGCCGCGACAGGGACAACTACGAGCAGTACTTC; d_call: TRBD1; clone_size: few; cdr3_length: 15; v_call: TRBV28; j_call: TRBJ2-7
cdr3_aa: CASSFRERDTQYF; cdr3_nt: TGTGCCAGCAGCTTTAGGGAGCGCGATACGCAGTATTTT; d_call: -; clone_size: -; cdr3_length: 13; v_call: TRBV7-3; j_call: TRBJ2-3
cdr3_aa: CASRWQGLGQETQYF; cdr3_nt: TGTGCCAGCAGATGGCAGGGGCTAGGGCAAGAGACCCAGTACTTC; d_call: -; clone_size: -; cdr3_length: 15; v_call: TRBV12-3/TRBV12-4; j_call: TRBJ2-5
cdr3_aa: CASTPRRLVATDTQYF; cdr3_nt: TGTGCCAGCACCCCCCGTCGACTAGTGGCGACAGATACGCAGTATTTT; d_call: -; clone_size: -; cdr3_length: 16; v_call: TRBV6-5; j_call: TRBJ2-3
cdr3_aa: CASSVELSGANVLTF; cdr3_nt: TGTGCCAGCAGTGTTGAGCTCTCTGGGGCCAACGTCCTGACTTTC; d_call: -; clone_size: few; cdr3_length: 15; v_call: TRBV2; j_call: TRBJ2-6
cdr3_aa: CSVEQGINTGELFF; cdr3_nt: TGCAGCGTTGAACAGGGAATAAACACCGGGGAGCTGTTTTTT; d_call: -; clone_size: -; cdr3_length: 14; v_call: TRBV29-1; j_call: TRBJ2-2
cdr3_aa: CASSQDRGRDRVTGELFF; cdr3_nt: TGTGCCAGCAGCCAAGATCGGGGCCGGGACAGGGTTACCGGGGAGCTGTTTTTT; d_call: TRBD1; clone_size: -; cdr3_length: 18; v_call: TRBV3-1; j_call: TRBJ2-2
cdr3_aa: CATAGDGYGYTF; cdr3_nt: TGTGCCACGGCGGGAGATGGCTATGGCTACACCTTC; d_call: -; clone_size: few; cdr3_length: 12; v_call: TRBV10-3; j_call: TRBJ1-2
cdr3_aa: CASSLKRALTDTQYF; cdr3_nt: TGTGCCAGCAGTTTAAAAAGGGCCCTCACAGATACGCAGTATTTT; d_call: -; clone_size: -; cdr3_length: 15; v_call: TRBV28; j_call: TRBJ2-3
cdr3_aa: CASSRETSGTRWTQYF; cdr3_nt: TGTGCCAGCAGCCGAGAGACTAGCGGTACTCGGTGGACCCAGTACTTC; d_call: TRBD2; clone_size: -; cdr3_length: 16; v_call: TRBV3-1; j_call: TRBJ2-5
cdr3_aa: CASSQGSGGLDTQYF; cdr3_nt: TGCGCCAGCAGCCAGGGGAGCGGGGGGTTAGATACGCAGTATTTT; d_call: TRBD2; clone_size: few; cdr3_length: 15; v_call: TRBV4-1; j_call: TRBJ2-3
cdr3_aa: CASHLSGGAYSSTDTQYF; cdr3_nt: TGTGCCAGCCACCTTAGCGGGGGGGCTTATTCTAGCACAGATACGCAGTATTTT; d_call: TRBD2; clone_size: -; cdr3_length: 18; v_call: TRBV11-2; j_call: TRBJ2-3
cdr3_aa: CASSAWQGALSGYTF; cdr3_nt: TGTGCCAGCAGCGCCTGGCAGGGGGCATTATCCGGCTACACCTTC; d_call: TRBD1; clone_size: -; cdr3_length: 15; v_call: TRBV9; j_call: TRBJ1-2
cdr3_aa: CASSQGFDQANYGYTF; cdr3_nt: TGTGCCAGCAGCCAAGGCTTCGACCAGGCAAACTATGGCTACACCTTC; d_call: -; clone_size: -; cdr3_length: 16; v_call: TRBV3-1; j_call: TRBJ1-2
cdr3_aa: CASSLLGTGGTYEQYF; cdr3_nt: TGTGCCAGCAGTTTATTAGGGACAGGGGGCACCTACGAGCAGTACTTC; d_call: TRBD1; clone_size: -; cdr3_length: 16; v_call: TRBV27; j_call: TRBJ2-7
cdr3_aa: CASTRDGGSNQPQHF; cdr3_nt: TGTGCCAGCACGAGGGACGGCGGTAGCAATCAGCCCCAGCATTTT; d_call: -; clone_size: -; cdr3_length: 15; v_call: TRBV12-3/TRBV12-4; j_call: TRBJ1-5